This T cell receptor (beta chain) came from a study of blood T cell repertoires in COVID-19. The recovered donors of Cohort 3 showed two negative PCRs, clearance, or symptom resolution. Using immunoSEQ multiplex PCR, the repertoire was profiled, and TCRdb retains in-frame clones only, with some absent. The sample has some 260,000 clones, roughly 91% seen once; the top ten hold under 10%. CDR3 length: 14 residues. The germline V and J ends were trimmed by 4 bases and 3 bases, with 11 bases remaining between them. Germline lookup yields CDR1 MRHNA and CDR2 SNTAGT. The source of this sequence is a man aged 35 to 55 who had recovered from COVID-19. The chain uses TRBV6-4 and TRBJ2-3; maybe TRBD2 (5 bases). Sequenced sample: PBMCs or T cells enriched from blood (not recorded which). The CDR3 is CASSVGGDTDTQYF. CDR3 coding DNA: TGTGCCAGCAGTGTCGGAGGAGATACAGATACGCAGTATTTT.